These 10 T cell receptor beta chains came from one sample sequenced in a study of OX40 agonist ivuxolimab in advanced cancers. Only in-frame clones appear in the TCRdb table, and some are missing; sequencing was by immunoSEQ multiplex PCR. In the table there are tens of thousands of clones, about 92% of which are singletons. The sequenced sample was CD4+ or CD8+ T cells sorted from blood, obtained in a trial of the OX40 agonist ivuxolimab. The receptors here all came from an adult with an advanced solid tumor such as melanoma, head and neck, liver or kidney cancer.

This chain connects TRBV9 to TRBJ2-5; tentative D call: TRBD1 (5 bases). CDR1 is SGDLS and CDR2 is YYNGEE in the germline V gene. The V end was cut by 2 bases, the J end by 1 base, with 9 bases between. The CDR3 contains 14 residues. The CDR3: CASSVWGGQETQYF. The CDR3 coding sequence is TGTGCCAGCAGCGTTTGGGGCGGCCAAGAGACCCAGTACTTC.

V is TRBV19 and J is TRBJ2-7; D is unresolved. Trimming took 4 bases from V and 6 from J, leaving 13 bases between them. This CDR3 is built from 13 residues. CDR1 and CDR2 (germline): LNHDA, SQIVND (reference sequence). In DNA form, the CDR3 reads TGTGCCAGTAGTAATAGTGTGGGGATCGAGCAGTACTTC. This gives the protein CASSNSVGIEQYF.

The chain links TRBV7-9 to TRBJ1-2; TRBD1 matches at 7 bases. The V gene's germline CDR1 is SEHNR and CDR2 FQNEAQ (reference sequence). The trim removed 0 bases at V and 6 bases at J, leaving 7 bases unmatched. This CDR3 spans 15 amino acids. DNA for the CDR3: TGTGCCAGCAGCTTAGCCGGCAGGGGGGAGGATGGCTACACCTTC. Protein sequence: CASSLAGRGEDGYTF.

The rearrangement uses TRBV30 and TRBJ1-4; D gene unclear. This CDR3 spans 15 amino acids. V shed 3 bases and J shed 4 bases, with 15 bases lying between them. In germline, CDR1 is GTSNPN, CDR2 SVGIG (reference sequence). Here the CDR3 reads CAWSTGGRFNEKLFF. CDR3 sequence (DNA): TGTGCCTGGAGCACCGGCGGCAGATTTAATGAAAAACTGTTTTTT.

This chain joins TRBV11-2 and TRBJ2-7; 7 bases are shared with TRBD1. Trimming at V came to 5 bases and at J to 2 bases, leaving 9 bases not matched to a gene. The CDR3 totals 15 residues. Germline assignment: CDR1 SGHAT and CDR2 FQNNGV. CDR3 loop: CASSLERTGTYEQYF. The CDR3 DNA reads as TGTGCCAGCAGCCTCGAGAGGACAGGCACCTACGAGCAGTACTTC.

The gene calls are TRBV6-5 and TRBJ1-1, with unresolved D. The germline gives CDR1 MNHEY, CDR2 SVGAGI. Trimming cost V 0 bases and J 1 base, with 6 bases left between them. This CDR3 comprises 14 residues. The CDR3, as DNA: TGTGCCAGCAGTTACTCCCGGGGGAACACTGAAGCTTTCTTT. The encoded protein is CASSYSRGNTEAFF.

V gene TRBV19 combines with J gene TRBJ1-1; D call uncertain. The germline gives CDR1 LNHDA, CDR2 SQIVND (reference sequence). The CDR3 extends over 14 amino acids. V gave up 7 bases and J gave up 0 bases, with 12 bases separating them. CDR3 loop: CASTTPGVNTEAFF. The CDR3 nucleotides read TGTGCCAGTACCACTCCCGGAGTGAACACTGAAGCTTTCTTT.

Concerning this clone itself: The same CDR3 is also encoded by other DNA sequences in this sample. This rearrangement joins TRBV27 to TRBJ2-5, with no clear D. The CDR3 runs to 11 residues. Trimming took off 2 bases at V and 4 bases at J, with 2 bases between the two ends. Looked up from germline, CDR1 is MNHEY and CDR2 is SMNVEV (reference sequence). The CDR3 sequence is CASSLGETQYF. CDR3 DNA: TGTGCCAGCAGTTTAGGAGAGACCCAGTACTTC.

The chain has TRBV7-9 and TRBJ2-7; D may be TRBD2 (6 bases). The CDR3 length is 16 residues. Germline CDR1 and CDR2: SEHNR and FQNEAQ (reference sequence). V was cut by 1 base and J by 2 bases, with 15 bases left in between. CDR3 protein: CASSLEGGVSPYEQYF. The DNA for the CDR3 is TGTGCCAGCAGCTTAGAGGGCGGGGTTTCCCCCTACGAGCAGTACTTC.

The chain uses TRBV4-3 and TRBJ2-3, with D perhaps assigned TRBD1 or TRBD2 (7 bases each). Germline values: CDR1 LGHNA, CDR2 YSLEER. The CDR3 runs 15 residues. Trimming pared 4 bases from V and 4 bases from J, leaving 15 bases between. CDR3 sequence (DNA): TGCGCCAGCAGCCTAGGGAGGGGGCTGGCAGATACGCAGTATTTT. Protein product: CASSLGRGLADTQYF.